The 20 T cell receptor beta chains in this list originate from one sample, sequenced in a study of T cell responses to AZD1222 COVID-19 vaccine. Some clones are missing from TCRdb's copy, which holds only in-frame ones; the method was immunoSEQ multiplex PCR. The data hold about 120,000 clones, with around nine tenths observed a single time. The starting material was peripheral blood, obtained on day 0 of AZD1222 vaccination. These receptors came from an adult in good health.

The chain joins TRBV7-6 to TRBJ1-4, with D possibly being TRBD1 (6 bases). Trimming left V 3 bases short and J 4 bases short, with 12 bases between. This CDR3 comprises 15 residues. Germline CDR1 is SGHVS and CDR2 is FNYEAQ. CDR3 nucleotide sequence: TGTGCCAGCAGCTTGATGACAGGCCTTAATGAAAAACTGTTTTTT. Protein product: CASSLMTGLNEKLFF.

The chain has TRBV2 and TRBJ2-3, with 8 bases aligning to TRBD2. The V segment lost 4 bases and the J segment 2 bases; nucleotides outside the gene matches: 5. Germline CDR1 SNHLY, CDR2 FYNNEI. The CDR3 is 15 residues long. This CDR3 reads CASSVRGADTDTQYF. The CDR3 DNA is TGTGCCAGCAGTGTGCGGGGGGCCGACACAGATACGCAGTATTTT. Based on the CDR3 plus reference TRBV2 and TRBJ2-3, the full variable domain is EPEVTQTPSHQVTQMGQEVILRCVPISNHLYFYWYRQILGQKVEFLVSFYNNEISEKSEIFDDQFSVERPDGSNFTLKIRSTKLEDSAMYFCASSVRGADTDTQYFGPGTRLTVL.

The chain carries TRBV6-1 and TRBJ2-7; D is possibly TRBD2 (5 bases). The CDR3 is 14 residues long. With 3 bases removed from V and 1 base from J, the gap between germline ends came to 10 bases. Germline CDR1 is MNHNS and CDR2 is SASEGT. The CDR3 DNA is TGTGCCAGCAGTGACGGGCGGACTTCCTACGAGCAGTACTTC. Amino acids: CASSDGRTSYEQYF.

This clone was observed once. This sequence joins TRBV7-9 and TRBJ2-5; 7 nucleotides line up with TRBD1. The CDR3 extends over 13 amino acids. CDR1 and CDR2 from the germline V gene are SEHNR and FQNEAQ (reference sequence). Germline trimming cut 4 bases from V and 2 bases from J; bases unmatched to any gene: 1. CDR3 region: CASSWGQQETQYF. Here the CDR3 DNA reads TGTGCCAGCAGCTGGGGACAGCAAGAGACCCAGTACTTC.

The CDR3 sequence: CASSISDTGELFF. The CDR3, as DNA: TGTGCCAGTAGTATTTCGGACACCGGGGAGCTGTTTTTT. The chain employs TRBV19 and TRBJ2-2; no reliable D call. There are 13 residues in the CDR3. Germline V gene data show CDR1 as LNHDA and CDR2 as SQIVND (reference sequence). Trimming stripped 3 bases from V and 3 bases from J, with 5 bases between.

This clone came up once. V gene TRBV3-1 (or the pseudogene TRBV3-2) combines with J gene TRBJ1-5; D possibly corresponds to TRBD1 (5 bases). CDR1 is LGHDT, CDR2 YNNKEL, per germline (reference sequence). CDR3 size: 12 residues. The V gene lost 4 bases and the J gene lost 8 bases, with 9 bases spanning the gap. The CDR3 sequence is CASSRLGEPQHF. The CDR3, as DNA: TGTGCCAGCAGCCGATTGGGGGAGCCCCAGCATTTT.

The rearrangement uses TRBV18 and TRBJ2-1; 7 bases are shared with TRBD1. The CDR3 is made up of 13 amino acids. The V segment lost 6 bases and the J segment 13 bases; nucleotides outside the gene matches: 12. Germline lookup yields CDR1 KGHSH and CDR2 LQKENI. CDR3 sequence: CASSQGVWDIQFF. The CDR3 bases are TGTGCCAGCTCCCAGGGGGTGTGGGACATCCAGTTCTTC.

The rearrangement joins TRBV7-2 to TRBJ1-5; possible D gene TRBD1, 6 bases. This CDR3 is built from 16 residues. V lost 0 bases and J lost 5, with 14 bases in between. CDR1 and CDR2 from the germline V gene are SGHTA and FQGNSA. The CDR3 sequence is CASSLAPGGTHQPQHF. The CDR3 DNA reads as TGTGCCAGCAGCTTAGCTCCGGGTGGGACACATCAGCCCCAGCATTTT.

J is TRBJ2-2 and V is TRBV7-9, with TRBD1 matching over 8 bases. J lost 5 bases, V lost 5 bases, and 7 bases had no gene match. CDR1 and CDR2 (germline): SEHNR, FQNEAQ (reference sequence). The CDR3 is made up of 15 amino acids. The CDR3 DNA follows: TGTGCCAGCAGCACCGACAGGGGCGGGACCGGGGAGCTGTTTTTT. It codes for CASSTDRGGTGELFF.

The V call is TRBV25-1, the J call TRBJ1-2; no definite D call. Germline V gene data show CDR1 as MGHDK and CDR2 as SYGVNS. This CDR3 is 14 amino acids long. Trimming shortened V by 1 base and J by 4 bases, and 10 bases separated the two germline ends. CDR3 residues: CASSEWATSYGYTF. Here the CDR3 DNA reads TGTGCCAGCAGTGAATGGGCAACGAGCTATGGCTACACCTTC.

V and J are TRBV7-6 and TRBJ1-4; D is possibly TRBD1 (5 bases). Germline V gene data show CDR1 as SGHVS and CDR2 as FNYEAQ. Trimming pared 1 base from V and 3 bases from J, leaving 15 bases between. CDR3 size: 17 residues. For the CDR3, the DNA is TGTGCCAGCAGCTTAGAAAGTTCGGGACGATCTAATGAAAAACTGTTTTTT. This encodes CASSLESSGRSNEKLFF.

The chain employs TRBV2 and TRBJ1-6; 9 bases are shared with TRBD1. From germline, CDR1 is SNHLY and CDR2 FYNNEI. The CDR3 loop spans 14 amino acids. J lost 8 bases, V lost 5 bases, and 4 bases had no gene match. CDR3: CASSIDRGYSPLHF. The CDR3 DNA sequence: TGTGCCAGCAGTATAGACAGGGGGTATTCACCCCTCCACTTT.

V usage is TRBV9 and J usage is TRBJ1-4; D possibly corresponds to TRBD1 (6 bases). The V and J ends lost 0 bases and 7 bases respectively, with 13 bases between them. Germline lookup yields CDR1 SGDLS and CDR2 YYNGEE. This CDR3 region has 15 residues. DNA of the CDR3: TGTGCCAGCAGCGTAGAAAGGGGGTTGGGTGAAAAACTGTTTTTT. Amino acids: CASSVERGLGEKLFF.

The chain carries TRBV5-1 and TRBJ2-1; 7 bases are a match to TRBD1. The CDR3 length is 14 residues. Trimming took 4 bases from V and 4 from J; bases not matched to a gene: 5. Germline loops: CDR1 SGHRS, CDR2 YFSETQ. CDR3 nucleotide sequence: TGCGCCAGCAGCGCACCGGGACAGTACAATGAGCAGTTCTTC. Protein sequence: CASSAPGQYNEQFF.

The chain couples TRBV6-6 to TRBJ2-4; D perhaps matches TRBD1 (6 bases). V was trimmed by 0 bases and J by 5 bases, leaving 8 bases between them. The CDR3 length is 14 residues. In germline, CDR1 is MNHNY, CDR2 SVGAGI (reference sequence). As DNA, the CDR3 is TGTGCCAGCAGTTACTCGGCAGGGGAAAACATTCAGTACTTC. It is translated as CASSYSAGENIQYF.

This chain uses TRBV27 with TRBJ1-3; 7 bases align to TRBD1. From germline, CDR1 is MNHEY and CDR2 SMNVEV (reference sequence). V shed 6 bases, J shed 1 base, and the junction held 3 bases outside the gene matches. The CDR3 spans 14 residues. CDR3 nucleotide sequence: TGTGCCAGCAGGCAGGGGGAGTCTGGAAACACCATATATTTT. It encodes CASRQGESGNTIYF.

The genes are TRBV27 and TRBJ1-1, with D tentatively TRBD1 (5 bases). Germline CDR1 is MNHEY and CDR2 is SMNVEV (reference sequence). Trimming stripped 8 bases from V and 4 bases from J, with 17 bases between. This CDR3 is built from 14 residues. The CDR3 sequence is CASRGEGWGTEAFF. The CDR3 region has the DNA TGTGCCAGCCGGGGGGAGGGATGGGGCACTGAAGCTTTCTTT.

V gene TRBV6-4 combines with J gene TRBJ1-4, with D tentatively TRBD1 (6 bases). The CDR3 has 15 residues. Germline V gene sequence: CDR1 MRHNA, CDR2 SNTAGT. Trimming took 8 bases from V and 3 from J, leaving 16 bases between them. The chain's CDR3 is CASAPQGGPNEKLFF. Written as DNA, the CDR3 is TGTGCCAGCGCCCCACAAGGGGGGCCTAATGAAAAACTGTTTTTT.

The V and J genes are TRBV4-3 and TRBJ1-3, with D uncertain. This CDR3 contains 13 residues. V lost 5 bases and J 4 bases, leaving 9 bases between the germline ends. Germline loops: CDR1 LGHNA, CDR2 YSLEER. CDR3 protein: CASSSLLGNTIYF. The DNA for the CDR3 is TGCGCCAGCAGCTCCCTCTTGGGAAACACCATATATTTT.

This clone appeared once. This chain uses TRBV18 with TRBJ2-7; TRBD1 might be the D (6 bases). V lost 5 bases and J 0 bases, leaving 11 bases between the germline ends. Germline CDR1 reads KGHSH; CDR2 reads LQKENI. The CDR3 loop spans 14 amino acids. The CDR3 protein is CASSIGQSSYEQYF. The CDR3, as DNA: TGTGCCAGCTCAATAGGACAGTCCTCCTACGAGCAGTACTTC.